This entry describes one T cell receptor (beta chain). This sample stems from a study of blood T cell repertoires in COVID-19. TCRdb's copy holds only in-frame clones and misses some; the assay was immunoSEQ multiplex PCR. The sample has some 270,000 clones, 89% seen once; the top ten hold 2% to 2.5%. The CDR3 has 11 amino acids. The germline V gene encodes CDR1 LNHDA and CDR2 SQIVND (reference sequence). V lost 4 bases and J 4 bases, leaving 4 bases between the germline ends. The receptor comes from a man aged 45-65 years with acute or convalescent COVID-19. This chain uses TRBV19 with TRBJ2-5; unclear D gene. Input material: peripheral blood. The CDR3 region is CASSTRETQYF. The CDR3 nucleotides read TGTGCCAGTAGTACTCGAGAGACCCAGTACTTC. The full variable domain, in which reference TRBV19 and TRBJ2-5 provide the parts outside the CDR3, is DGGITQSPKYLFRKEGQNVTLSCEQNLNHDAMYWYRQDPGQGLRLIYYSQIVNDFQKGDIAEGYSVSREKKESFPLTVTSAQKNPTAFYLCASSTRETQYFGPGTRLLVL.